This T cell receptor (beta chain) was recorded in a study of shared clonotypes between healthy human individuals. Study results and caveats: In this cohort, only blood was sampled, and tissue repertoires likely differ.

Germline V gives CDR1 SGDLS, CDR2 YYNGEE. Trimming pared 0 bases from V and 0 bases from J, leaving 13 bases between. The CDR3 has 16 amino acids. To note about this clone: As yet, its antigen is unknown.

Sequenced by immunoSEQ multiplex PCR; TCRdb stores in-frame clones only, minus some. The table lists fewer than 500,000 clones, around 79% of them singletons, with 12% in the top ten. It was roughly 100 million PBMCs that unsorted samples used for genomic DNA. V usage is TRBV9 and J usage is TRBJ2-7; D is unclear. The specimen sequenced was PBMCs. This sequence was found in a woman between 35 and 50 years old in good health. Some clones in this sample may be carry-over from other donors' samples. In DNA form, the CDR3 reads TGTGCCAGCAGCGTAGCCCTGGACGGAAGCTCCTACGAGCAGTACTTC. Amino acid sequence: CASSVALDGSSYEQYF. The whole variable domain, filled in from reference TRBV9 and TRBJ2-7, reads DSGVTQTPKHLITATGQRVTLRCSPRSGDLSVYWYQQSLDQGLQFLIQYYNGEERAKGNILERFSAQQFPDLHSELNLSSLELGDSALYFCASSVALDGSSYEQYFGPGTRLTVT.